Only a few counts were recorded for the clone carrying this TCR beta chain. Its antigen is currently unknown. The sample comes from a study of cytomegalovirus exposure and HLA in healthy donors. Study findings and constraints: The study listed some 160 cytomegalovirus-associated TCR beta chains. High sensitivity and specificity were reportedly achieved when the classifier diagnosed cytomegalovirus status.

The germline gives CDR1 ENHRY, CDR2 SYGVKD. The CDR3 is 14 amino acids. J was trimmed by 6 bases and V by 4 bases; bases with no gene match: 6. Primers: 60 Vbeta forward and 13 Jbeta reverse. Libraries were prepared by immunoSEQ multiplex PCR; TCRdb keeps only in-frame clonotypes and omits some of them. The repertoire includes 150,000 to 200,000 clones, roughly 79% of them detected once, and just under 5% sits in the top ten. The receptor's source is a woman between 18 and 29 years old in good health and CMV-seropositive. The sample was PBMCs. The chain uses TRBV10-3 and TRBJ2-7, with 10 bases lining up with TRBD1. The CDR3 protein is CAISAGQGESEQYF. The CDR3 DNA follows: TGTGCCATCAGTGCAGGACAGGGGGAAAGCGAGCAGTACTTC.